This TCR beta chain is from a study of T cell repertoires in cytomegalovirus infection. On this clonotype itself: The antigen is unknown.

The length of the CDR3 is 17 residues. The germline gives CDR1 SGHTA, CDR2 FQGNSA. V trimming: 5 bases; J trimming: 3 bases; junction bases outside the gene matches: 10. Overall study results and limits: There were carriers of CMV plus the relevant HLA, and cumulative public TCR beta family frequency identified them.

TCRdb reprocessed the reads with MiXCR, giving one entry per CDR3 protein. The table shows a few hundred thousand distinct CDR3 sequences, with approximately 40% occurring only once. This sequence joins TRBV7-2 and TRBJ2-1; 10 bases align to TRBD2. This sample comprised cultured PBMCs, obtained from culture after CMV antigen stimulation. The source of this sequence is a human donor in good health (CMV status not recorded). Some clones in this sample may be carry-over from other donors' samples. The CDR3 spells CASSQASGGDDYNEQFF. CDR3 nucleotide sequence: TGTGCCAGCAGCCAAGCTAGCGGGGGAGACGACTACAATGAGCAGTTCTTC.